This T cell receptor (beta chain) was captured in a study of shared clonotypes between healthy human individuals. Trimming removed 6 bases from V and 2 bases from J; junction bases left unmatched: 9. Germline CDR1 SEHNR, CDR2 FQNEAQ (reference sequence). CDR3 length: 17 amino acids. Data came from immunoSEQ multiplex PCR; TCRdb stores just in-frame clones and leaves some out. Counted here are over 2 million clones, around 96% occurring once; the ten biggest clones make up 0.85% to 1.2%. Only CD45RO-negative cells positively selected for CCR7 counted as naive CD8 cells, so terminally differentiated effector memory CD45RA+ cells were excluded. Participating donors were healthy, HIV-negative adults free of recent acute infections or vaccinations. Among the donors, all were Caucasian adults who lived in Nashville, Tennessee.

The chain couples TRBV7-9 to TRBJ2-3, with 12 positions matching TRBD2. The specimen sequenced was naive CD8+ T cells sorted from blood. The receptor comes from a man aged 18 to 30 in good health. CDR3 DNA: TGTGCCAGCAGGACTAGCGGGAGCGACCTTGACACAGATACGCAGTATTTT. Its translation: CASRTSGSDLDTDTQYF.